Sequencing of this TCR beta chain was carried out in a study of Graves' ophthalmopathy and Graves' hyperthyroidism. Orbital computed tomography and thyroid ultrasound, along with TRAb, serum thyroxine and clinical symptoms, underpinned diagnosis. This CDR3 has 13 amino acids. Per germline, CDR1 SNHLY and CDR2 FYNNEI. V was pared by 7 bases and J by 0 bases, with 10 bases between. RNA transcripts were the template, and TCR beta CDR3 regions were amplified from them. In the first round, RT-PCR was carried out with HTBI primers, and a multiplex PCR formed the second round. A single record per CDR3 protein comes from TCRdb applying MiXCR to the multiplex PCR reads. The table shows over a million distinct CDR3 sequences, with around a third occurring only once. In its sample, this clonotype was seen many times.

This chain connects TRBV2 to TRBJ2-7, with no clear D. The source is an adult man with Graves' hyperthyroidism. Specimen: peripheral blood or thyroid tissue (not recorded which). CDR3 in DNA: TGTGCCAGCATACGGCTCTTCTCCTACGAGCAGTACTTC. Encoded protein: CASIRLFSYEQYF. Together with reference TRBV2 and TRBJ2-7, the CDR3 gives the full variable domain: EPEVTQTPSHQVTQMGQEVILRCVPISNHLYFYWYRQILGQKVEFLVSFYNNEISEKSEIFDDQFSVERPDGSNFTLKIRSTKLEDSAMYFCASIRLFSYEQYFGPGTRLTVT.